This T cell receptor (beta chain) emerged from a study of blood T cell repertoires in COVID-19. As for the study in general: Both acute and convalescent COVID-19 samples were obtained from the United States, Italy and Spain. The analysed material was cDNA or gDNA that came from T cells, B-cell-depleted T cells, or PBMCs.

How the authors handled the data: Reference gene primers were amplified, and this amplification served to estimate nucleated cell counts. Profiling relied on immunoSEQ multiplex PCR, and the TCRdb table lists in-frame clones only, not all of them. That table supplies the V and J calls and clone size; D and trimming were determined from the DNA. Altogether 95,000 to 100,000 clones are present, about 91% being singletons, with the ten largest covering about 18%. The TCR originated in a man aged 45 to 65 with acute or convalescent COVID-19. Sequenced sample: peripheral blood.

CDR3 protein: CASSLAGTANTEAFF. CDR3 DNA: TGCGCCAGCAGCTTGGCAGGGACAGCGAACACTGAAGCTTTCTTT. The V call is TRBV5-1, the J call TRBJ1-1; 7 nucleotides align to TRBD1. The junction had 3 bases not matched to a gene; V was cut back by 0 bases and J by 1 base. Germline CDR1 and CDR2: SGHRS and YFSETQ. The length of the CDR3 is 15 residues.